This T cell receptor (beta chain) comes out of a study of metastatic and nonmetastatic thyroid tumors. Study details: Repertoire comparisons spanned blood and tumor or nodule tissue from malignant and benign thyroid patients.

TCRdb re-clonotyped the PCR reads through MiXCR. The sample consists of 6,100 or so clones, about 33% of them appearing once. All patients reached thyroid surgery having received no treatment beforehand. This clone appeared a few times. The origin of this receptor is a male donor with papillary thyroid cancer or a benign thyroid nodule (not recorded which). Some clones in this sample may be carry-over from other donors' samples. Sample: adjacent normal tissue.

The CDR3: CASSLVGGYGYTF. The CDR3 DNA follows: TGTGCCAGCAGCCTTGTCGGCGGCTATGGCTACACCTTC. The rearrangement uses TRBV7-3 and TRBJ1-2; D gene uncertain. V gave up 5 bases and J gave up 4 bases, with 11 bases separating them. This CDR3 contains 13 residues. Germline values: CDR1 SGHTA, CDR2 FQGTGA.